The 28 T cell receptor beta chains below all came from one sample that was sequenced in a study of graft-versus-host responses after intestinal transplantation. Sequencing was performed with immunoSEQ multiplex PCR; in TCRdb, only in-frame clones are kept and a portion is missing. The table records 13,000 to 15,000 clones, around 67% of them present only once. Processed graft tissue released its intraepithelial and lamina propria lymphocytes. Sequencing used ileum tissue, obtained approximately 700 days after intestinal transplantation. The receptors stem from a human patient who received an intestinal transplant, so some T cells may come from the graft donor.

This clone was recorded once. This chain joins TRBV30 and TRBJ2-5; the match to TRBD2 covers 9 bases. There are 14 residues in the CDR3. Germline-derived CDR1 and CDR2 are GTSNPN and SVGIG (reference sequence). Trimming removed 3 bases from V and 1 base from J; junction bases left unmatched: 3. CDR3: CAWRAGGPQETQYF. DNA of the CDR3: TGTGCCTGGAGAGCGGGGGGACCCCAAGAGACCCAGTACTTC.

This clone was detected only a few times. The chain has TRBV5-4 and TRBJ2-1; the match to TRBD2 covers 10 bases. Per the germline V gene, CDR1 is SGHNT and CDR2 is YYREEE (reference sequence). This CDR3 spans 15 amino acids. J gave up 6 bases and V 3 bases, and 6 bases lay outside the gene matches. In DNA form, the CDR3 reads TGTGCCAGCAGCTCCGTTAGCGGGGGGCCCAATGAGCAGTTCTTC. Amino acids: CASSSVSGGPNEQFF.

This clone was picked up a small number of times. This sequence joins TRBV30 and TRBJ1-6; unclear D gene. The length of the CDR3 is 13 residues. Between the trimmed V and J ends, which lost 3 bases and 7 bases, there was a span of 10 bases. Germline V CDR1 and CDR2: GTSNPN, SVGIG (reference sequence). The CDR3 DNA is TGTGCCTGGAGCCCGGGTGGCAATTCACCCCTCCACTTT. This sequence encodes CAWSPGGNSPLHF.

The chain employs TRBV20-1 and TRBJ2-7, with D tentatively TRBD2 (6 bases). Germline-derived CDR1 and CDR2 are DFQATT and SNEGSKA (reference sequence). The CDR3 length is 11 residues. The V end lost 1 base, the J end lost 10 bases, and 11 bases lay between the germline ends. CDR3 sequence reads: CSARVEAGQYF. The CDR3 nucleotides are TGCAGTGCTAGAGTGGAGGCGGGACAGTACTTC.

This chain links TRBV19 with TRBJ2-1, with TRBD2 matching 15 bases. The germline gives CDR1 LNHDA, CDR2 SQIVND (reference sequence). The junction had 1 base not matched to a gene; V was cut back by 3 bases and J by 7 bases. There are 15 residues in the CDR3. This CDR3 is CASSMGLAGGNEQFF. CDR3 nucleotides: TGTGCCAGTAGTATGGGACTAGCGGGGGGAAATGAGCAGTTCTTC.

The sample holds one count of this clone. The chain links TRBV7-9 to TRBJ2-2, with 11 nucleotides matching TRBD2. The V gene end was trimmed by 2 bases and the J gene end by 4 bases; junction bases not matched to a gene: 3. Germline V gene sequence: CDR1 SEHNR, CDR2 FQNEAQ (reference sequence). The CDR3 contains 16 residues. CDR3 in DNA: TGTGCCAGCAGCTTATACGGGACTAGCGGCACCGGGGAGCTGTTTTTT. It is translated as CASSLYGTSGTGELFF.

The chain combines TRBV5-4 with TRBJ1-2; D might be TRBD1 (6 bases). Trimming took 3 bases from V and 2 from J, leaving 14 bases between them. The length of the CDR3 is 15 residues. From germline, CDR1 is SGHNT and CDR2 YYREEE (reference sequence). The CDR3: CASSSRDKSNYGYTF. The CDR3 nucleotides are TGTGCCAGCAGCTCCCGGGACAAGTCGAACTATGGCTACACCTTC.

The gene calls are TRBV12-2 and TRBJ2-1; TRBD2, the D gene given by the table, was not confirmed from the DNA. TRBV12-2 is a documented pseudogene. The CDR3 is made up of 16 amino acids. The CDR3 is CASRLAAAGVYNEQFF. The CDR3 bases are TGTGCAAGTCGCTTAGCTGCAGCGGGGGTGTACAATGAGCAGTTCTTC.

This rearrangement joins TRBV7-2 to TRBJ2-5, with 8 bases fitting TRBD2. The J call may be incorrect, as the DNA end agrees better with TRBJ2-7. In germline, CDR1 is SGHTA, CDR2 FQGNSA. This CDR3 contains 16 residues. CDR3 loop: CASSLRIAGGAYEQYF. In DNA, the CDR3 is TGTGCCAGCAGCTTACGGATCGCGGGGGGCGCCTACGAGCAGTACTTC.

The chain employs TRBV5-5 and TRBJ1-1; D is perhaps TRBD1 (5 bases). Germline V lookup: CDR1 SGHKS, CDR2 YYEKEE (reference sequence). The V end was cut by 7 bases, the J end by 2 bases, with 18 bases between. This CDR3 has 15 amino acids. In nucleotides, the CDR3 is TGTGCCAGCTTGACAGAAGGAAGATTCAACACTGAAGCTTTCTTT. This translates into CASLTEGRFNTEAFF. Supplemented by reference TRBV5-5 and TRBJ1-1, the full variable domain reads DAGVTQSPTHLIKTRGQQVTLRCSPISGHKSVSWYQQVLGQGPQFIFQYYEKEERGRGNFPDRFSARQFPNYSSELNVNALLLGDSALYLCASLTEGRFNTEAFFGQGTRLTVV.

V is TRBV19 and J is TRBJ1-2; 9 bases are shared with TRBD1. The ends lost 3 bases at V and 4 bases at J; junction bases unmatched: 0. CDR1 is LNHDA, CDR2 SQIVND, per germline (reference sequence). The CDR3 length is 13 residues. The CDR3 here is CASSMGQGYGYTF. CDR3 bases: TGTGCCAGTAGTATGGGACAGGGCTATGGCTACACCTTC.

This chain uses TRBV11-3 with TRBJ2-7; a possible D gene is TRBD1 (5 bases). V lost 0 bases and J 3 bases, leaving 15 bases between the germline ends. The CDR3 loop spans 16 amino acids. Per germline, CDR1 SGHNT and CDR2 YENEEA. In nucleotides, the CDR3 is TGTGCCAGCAGCTTAGAAGACCAGGGATGGGGCTACGAGCAGTACTTC. Its translation is CASSLEDQGWGYEQYF.

This chain links TRBV6-4 with TRBJ2-3; 15 nucleotides align to TRBD2. Germline assignment: CDR1 MRHNA and CDR2 SNTAGT. V was clipped by 5 bases and J by 4 bases; unmatched bases: 4. The CDR3 consists of 16 residues. The CDR3 protein is CASSTGLAGGADTQYF. CDR3 bases: TGTGCCAGCAGTACTGGACTAGCGGGGGGGGCAGATACGCAGTATTTT.

This clone was observed a single time. The rearrangement links TRBV7-9 to TRBJ2-2, with TRBD2 matching over 14 bases. Germline loops: CDR1 SEHNR, CDR2 FQNEAQ (reference sequence). The CDR3 is made up of 16 amino acids. Trimming took 5 bases from V and 6 from J; bases not matched to a gene: 5. CDR3 residues: CASSASTSGGAGELFF. The CDR3 bases are TGTGCCAGCAGCGCATCGACTAGCGGGGGGGCCGGGGAGCTGTTTTTT.

This chain links TRBV29-1 with TRBJ2-2; D is perhaps TRBD1 (6 bases). Germline CDR1 is SQVTM and CDR2 is ANQGSEA. V dropped 1 base and J dropped 6 bases, with 12 bases sitting between them. The CDR3 loop spans 14 amino acids. The CDR3 here is CSVEVRAGAGELFF. The DNA of the CDR3 is TGCAGCGTTGAAGTTCGGGCAGGGGCCGGGGAGCTGTTTTTT.

V gene TRBV5-1 combines with J gene TRBJ2-3, with 12 bases lining up with TRBD2. Germline V CDR1 and CDR2: SGHRS, YFSETQ. V lost 6 bases, J lost 2 bases, and 7 bases stayed unmatched. This CDR3 has 16 amino acids. The CDR3 loop is CASKQLAGGITDTQYF. The CDR3 region has the DNA TGCGCCAGCAAGCAACTAGCGGGGGGAATCACAGATACGCAGTATTTT.

The V call is TRBV5-1, the J call TRBJ2-2; D is unresolved. Trimming shortened V by 1 base and J by 7 bases, and 8 bases separated the two germline ends. Germline CDR1 reads SGHRS; CDR2 reads YFSETQ. This CDR3 spans 13 amino acids. The CDR3 nucleotides are TGCGCCAGCAGCTTGTTGGTAGACGGGGAGCTGTTTTTT. This sequence encodes CASSLLVDGELFF.

In its sample, this clone is medium-sized. V is TRBV27 and J is TRBJ2-1; 8 positions match TRBD2. The germline CDR1 and CDR2 sequences are MNHEY and SMNVEV (reference sequence). V was pared by 4 bases and J by 4 bases, with 15 bases of the junction left unmatched. This CDR3 region has 18 residues. In DNA form, the CDR3 reads TGTGCCAGCAGTTCAGACATCCTAACTAGCGGACTATACAATGAGCAGTTCTTC. This codes for CASSSDILTSGLYNEQFF.

This clone was found a few times. The chain couples TRBV18 to TRBJ2-7, with 10 bases lining up with TRBD2. Germline assignment: CDR1 KGHSH and CDR2 LQKENI. The CDR3 length is 16 residues. J was trimmed by 1 base and V by 3 bases; bases with no gene match: 6. The CDR3 reads CASSPTGLALSYEQYF. CDR3 in DNA: TGTGCCAGCTCACCGACGGGACTAGCGCTTTCCTACGAGCAGTACTTC.

The chain recombines TRBV6-1 with TRBJ1-6; TRBD1 might be the D (6 bases). With 4 bases removed from V and 16 bases from J, the gap between germline ends came to 17 bases. This CDR3 region has 13 residues. In germline, CDR1 is MNHNS, CDR2 SASEGT. CDR3 sequence (DNA): TGTGCCAGCAGTGTTTCGGGGGGGCCAGGTCTCCACTTT. Translation gives CASSVSGGPGLHF.

This clone was picked up a small number of times. This CDR3 fails to terminate in the conserved phenylalanine or tryptophan, so it likely reflects a read error. The chain couples TRBV10-3 to TRBJ1-1, with D possibly matching TRBD1 (5 bases). The CDR3 loop spans 17 amino acids. Germline V gene sequence: CDR1 ENHRY, CDR2 SYGVKD. Trimming left V 0 bases short and J 0 bases short, with 14 bases between. The chain's CDR3 is CAISESKVPTVNTEAFL. As DNA, the CDR3 is TGTGCCATCAGTGAGTCGAAGGTCCCGACAGTGAACACTGAAGCTTTCCTT.

J is TRBJ1-4 and V is TRBV18; D perhaps matches TRBD1 (5 bases). The CDR3 loop spans 16 amino acids. Germline V gives CDR1 KGHSH, CDR2 LQKENI. The V gene lost 4 bases and the J gene lost 0 bases, with 12 bases spanning the gap. This CDR3 is CASSLRATATNEKLFF. The CDR3 bases are TGTGCCAGCTCACTCAGGGCCACCGCAACTAATGAAAAACTGTTTTTT. The full variable domain, in which reference TRBV18 and TRBJ1-4 provide the parts outside the CDR3, is NAGVMQNPRHLVRRRGQEARLRCSPMKGHSHVYWYRQLPEEGLKFMVYLQKENIIDESGMPKERFSAEFPKEGPSILRIQQVVRGDSAAYFCASSLRATATNEKLFFGSGTQLSVL.

The gene calls are TRBV29-1 and TRBJ2-1; possibly TRBD1 for D (6 bases). This CDR3 is built from 16 residues. The germline CDR1 and CDR2 sequences are SQVTM and ANQGSEA. V dropped 4 bases and J dropped 1 base, with 17 bases sitting between them. The CDR3 region is CSVVWDTGLSYNEQFF. Here the CDR3 DNA reads TGCAGCGTTGTTTGGGACACTGGCTTATCCTACAATGAGCAGTTCTTC.

This chain links TRBV30 with TRBJ2-1, with D possibly being TRBD2 (7 bases). V was pared by 3 bases and J by 10 bases, with 16 bases between. In germline, CDR1 is GTSNPN, CDR2 SVGIG (reference sequence). CDR3 length: 13 amino acids. As DNA, the CDR3 is TGTGCCTGGAGGAAGGGGGGGGTAAACGAGCAGTTCTTC. Residues: CAWRKGGVNEQFF.

This clone has just one count. The chain combines TRBV7-6 with TRBJ2-5, with 7 bases fitting TRBD1. Trimming at V came to 1 base and at J to 5 bases, leaving 13 bases not matched to a gene. Germline V CDR1 and CDR2: SGHVS, FNYEAQ. This CDR3 spans 17 amino acids. Here the CDR3 DNA reads TGTGCCAGCAGCTTAGGAGGGGGCATTTGGTTTGGGGAGACCCAGTACTTC. Translation: CASSLGGGIWFGETQYF. The entire variable domain, with the rest obtained from reference TRBV7-6 and TRBJ2-5, is as follows: GAGVSQSPRYKVTKRGQDVALRCDPISGHVSLYWYRQALGQGPEFLTYFNYEAQQDKSGLPNDRFSAERPEGSISTLTIQRTEQRDSAMYRCASSLGGGIWFGETQYFGPGTRLLVL.

The genes are TRBV13 and TRBJ2-3, with D hard to call. Deletions cut 0 bases from V and 1 base from J, with 14 bases between. Germline lookup yields CDR1 PRHDT and CDR2 FYEKMQ (reference sequence). The CDR3 spans 17 residues. The CDR3 DNA reads TGTGCCAGCAGCTTAGGGTCGAGCTTCGCTGGCACAGATACGCAGTATTTT. Protein product: CASSLGSSFAGTDTQYF.

The chain links TRBV19 to TRBJ2-1; 9 bases fit TRBD1. The CDR3 consists of 14 residues. Trimming took 3 bases from V and 9 from J; bases not matched to a gene: 6. The germline V gene has CDR1 LNHDA and CDR2 SQIVND (reference sequence). The CDR3 reads CASSMGQGNSEQFF. DNA of the CDR3: TGTGCCAGTAGTATGGGACAGGGTAACAGTGAGCAGTTCTTC. The full variable domain, with the rest looked up from reference TRBV19 and TRBJ2-1, is DGGITQSPKYLFRKEGQNVTLSCEQNLNHDAMYWYRQDPGQGLRLIYYSQIVNDFQKGDIAEGYSVSREKKESFPLTVTSAQKNPTAFYLCASSMGQGNSEQFFGPGTRLTVL.

The J gene is TRBJ1-4, the V gene TRBV5-4; 8 bases align to TRBD1. V lost 2 bases to trimming and J lost 2 bases; unmatched junction nucleotides: 2. The CDR3 consists of 15 residues. The V gene's germline CDR1 is SGHNT and CDR2 YYREEE (reference sequence). The CDR3 loop reads CASSFYRGTNEKLFF. In DNA, the CDR3 is TGTGCCAGCAGCTTCTACAGGGGGACTAATGAAAAACTGTTTTTT.